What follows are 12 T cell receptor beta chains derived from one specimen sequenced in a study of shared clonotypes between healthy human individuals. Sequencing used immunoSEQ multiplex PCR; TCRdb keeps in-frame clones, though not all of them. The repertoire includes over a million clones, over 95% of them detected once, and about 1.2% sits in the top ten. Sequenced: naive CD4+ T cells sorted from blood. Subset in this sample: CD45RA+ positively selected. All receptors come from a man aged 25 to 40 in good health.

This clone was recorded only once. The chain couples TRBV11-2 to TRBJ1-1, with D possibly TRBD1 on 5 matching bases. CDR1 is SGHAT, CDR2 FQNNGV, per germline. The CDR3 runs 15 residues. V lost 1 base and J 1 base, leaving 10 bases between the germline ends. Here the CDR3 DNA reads TGTGCCAGCAGCTTAGCCCTCGACAGGAACACTGAAGCTTTCTTT. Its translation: CASSLALDRNTEAFF.

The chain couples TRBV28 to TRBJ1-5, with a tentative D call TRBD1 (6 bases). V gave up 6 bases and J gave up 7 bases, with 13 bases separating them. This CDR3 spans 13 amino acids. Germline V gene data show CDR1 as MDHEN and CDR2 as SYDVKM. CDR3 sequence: CASRVQGLQPQHF. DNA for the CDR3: TGTGCCAGCAGGGTCCAGGGGTTGCAGCCCCAGCATTTT.

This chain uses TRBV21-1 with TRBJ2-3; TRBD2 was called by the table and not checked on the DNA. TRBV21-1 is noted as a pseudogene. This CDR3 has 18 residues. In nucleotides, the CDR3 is TGTGCCAGCAGCAAAGATGGGATCTACCGGGATTCCCAAGATACGCAGTATTTT. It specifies CASSKDGIYRDSQDTQYF.

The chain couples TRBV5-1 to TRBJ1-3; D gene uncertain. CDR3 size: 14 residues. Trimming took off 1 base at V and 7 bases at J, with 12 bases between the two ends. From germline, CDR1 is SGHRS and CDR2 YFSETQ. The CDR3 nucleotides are TGCGCCAGCAGCTTGTACAGACTCTCGAACACCATATATTTT. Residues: CASSLYRLSNTIYF.

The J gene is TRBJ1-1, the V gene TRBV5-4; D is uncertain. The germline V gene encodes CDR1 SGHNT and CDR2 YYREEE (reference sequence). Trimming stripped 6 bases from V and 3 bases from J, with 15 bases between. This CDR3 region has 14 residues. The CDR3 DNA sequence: TGTGCCAGCAAGGACTCCCAGGTTTACACTGAAGCTTTCTTT. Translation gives CASKDSQVYTEAFF.

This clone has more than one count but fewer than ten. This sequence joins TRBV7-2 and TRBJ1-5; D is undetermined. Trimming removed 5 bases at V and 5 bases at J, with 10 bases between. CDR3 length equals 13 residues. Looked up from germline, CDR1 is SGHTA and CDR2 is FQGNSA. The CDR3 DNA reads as TGTGCCAGCAGCATGGACGGGTATCAGCCCCAGCATTTT. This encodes CASSMDGYQPQHF.

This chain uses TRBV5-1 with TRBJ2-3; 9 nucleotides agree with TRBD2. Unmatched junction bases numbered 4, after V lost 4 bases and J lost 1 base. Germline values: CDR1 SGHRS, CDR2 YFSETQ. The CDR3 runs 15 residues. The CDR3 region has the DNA TGCGCCAGCAGCGGCGGGACTAGCCGCACAGATACGCAGTATTTT. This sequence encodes CASSGGTSRTDTQYF.

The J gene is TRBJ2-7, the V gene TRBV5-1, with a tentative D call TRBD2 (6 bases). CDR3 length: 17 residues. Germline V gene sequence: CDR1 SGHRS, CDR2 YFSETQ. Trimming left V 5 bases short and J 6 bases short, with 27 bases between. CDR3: CASSPGLQQQTSAEQYF. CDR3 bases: TGCGCCAGCAGTCCCGGACTACAGCAACAGACCTCCGCCGAGCAGTACTTC.

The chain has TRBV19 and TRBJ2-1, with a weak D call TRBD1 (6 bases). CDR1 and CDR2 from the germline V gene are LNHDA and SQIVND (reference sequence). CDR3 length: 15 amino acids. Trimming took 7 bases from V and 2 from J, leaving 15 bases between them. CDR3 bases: TGTGCCAGTACCACGACAGGTTCCACCTACAATGAGCAGTTCTTC. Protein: CASTTTGSTYNEQFF.

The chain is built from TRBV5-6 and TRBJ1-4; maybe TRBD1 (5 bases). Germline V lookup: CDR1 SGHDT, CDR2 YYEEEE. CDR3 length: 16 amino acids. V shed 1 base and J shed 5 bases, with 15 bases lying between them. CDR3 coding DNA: TGTGCCAGCAGCTTGCAGGGTTTGACGGTCAATGAAAAACTGTTTTTT. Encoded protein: CASSLQGLTVNEKLFF.

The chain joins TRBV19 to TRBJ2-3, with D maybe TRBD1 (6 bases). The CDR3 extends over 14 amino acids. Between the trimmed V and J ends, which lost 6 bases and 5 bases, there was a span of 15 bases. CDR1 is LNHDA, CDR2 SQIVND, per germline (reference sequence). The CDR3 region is CASSLDRWQDTQYF. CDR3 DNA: TGTGCCAGTAGCCTAGACAGGTGGCAAGATACGCAGTATTTT.

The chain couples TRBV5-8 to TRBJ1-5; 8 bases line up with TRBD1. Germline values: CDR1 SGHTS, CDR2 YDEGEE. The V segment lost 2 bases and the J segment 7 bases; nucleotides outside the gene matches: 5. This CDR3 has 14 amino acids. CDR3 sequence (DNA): TGTGCCAGCAGCTTCCGGACAGGGCGGCAGCCCCAGCATTTT. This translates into CASSFRTGRQPQHF.